This is a list of T cell receptor beta chains from one sample in a study of cytomegalovirus exposure and HLA in healthy donors. Clones were sequenced by immunoSEQ multiplex PCR, and TCRdb holds only the in-frame ones, with some missing. This table holds 150,000 to 200,000 clones, 60% to 85% found once. Sequencing was performed on PBMCs. These receptor sequences come from a man aged 18 to 35 in good health and CMV-seronegative. Both conserved end residues are part of each CDR3. The order of the fields is CDR3 protein, CDR3 DNA, clone size, J gene, D gene, V gene. The D gene is left open where the match is weak. Clone size is given for some rows only: seen once, a few or many times, or a class if the clone is expanded.

CDR3: CASSQGLADYNEQFF
DNA: TGTGCCAGCAGCCAGGGACTAGCGGACTACAATGAGCAGTTCTTC
size: .
J: TRBJ2-1
D: TRBD2
V: TRBV4-2

CDR3: CAWSGKRSNSPLHF
DNA: TGTGCCTGGAGTGGGAAACGGAGTAATTCACCCCTCCACTTT
size: .
J: TRBJ1-6
D: .
V: TRBV30

CDR3: CASSLISRSGKNYEQYF
DNA: TGTGCCAGCAGCTTAATATCGAGATCGGGGAAGAACTACGAGCAGTACTTC
size: .
J: TRBJ2-7
D: .
V: TRBV7-3

CDR3: CASSSLSGRGAYEQYF
DNA: TGTGCCAGCAGCTCCCTTAGCGGGAGAGGGGCCTACGAGCAGTACTTC
size: .
J: TRBJ2-7
D: TRBD2
V: TRBV7-9

CDR3: CASRRGLAGHEQYF
DNA: TGTGCCAGCAGGAGGGGACTAGCGGGACACGAGCAGTACTTC
size: .
J: TRBJ2-7
D: TRBD2
V: TRBV2

CDR3: CASSLELAGGTDTQYF
DNA: TGTGCCAGCAGCTTAGAACTAGCGGGAGGAACAGATACGCAGTATTTT
size: .
J: TRBJ2-3
D: TRBD2
V: TRBV7-6

CDR3: CSVEVGGSPNQPQHF
DNA: TGCAGCGTTGAGGTTGGAGGGTCTCCCAATCAGCCCCAGCATTTT
size: few
J: TRBJ1-5
D: .
V: TRBV29-1

CDR3: CASTQNAGAGASYNEQFF
DNA: TGTGCCAGTACCCAGAATGCCGGGGCGGGGGCCTCCTACAATGAGCAGTTCTTC
size: once
J: TRBJ2-1
D: .
V: TRBV19

CDR3: CASSDARVNEKLFF
DNA: TGTGCCAGCAGCGACGCCAGGGTGAATGAAAAACTGTTTTTT
size: .
J: TRBJ1-4
D: .
V: TRBV7-9

CDR3: CAWSVLGGPISGNTIYF
DNA: TGTGCCTGGAGTGTATTAGGAGGTCCTATCTCTGGAAACACCATATATTTT
size: .
J: TRBJ1-3
D: .
V: TRBV30

CDR3: CASSSRDRTDTQYF
DNA: TGTGCCAGCAGCTCTCGCGATCGCACAGATACGCAGTATTTT
size: few
J: TRBJ2-3
D: .
V: TRBV7-2

CDR3: CAWSGGGTDTQYF
DNA: TGTGCCTGGAGTGGGGGGGGCACAGATACGCAGTATTTT
size: few
J: TRBJ2-3
D: .
V: TRBV30

CDR3: CAISGSPTGVNTEAFF
DNA: TGTGCCATCAGTGGGTCTCCAACAGGGGTGAACACTGAAGCTTTCTTT
size: .
J: TRBJ1-1
D: TRBD1
V: TRBV10-3

CDR3: CASSPDRTGRFYEQYF
DNA: TGTGCCAGCAGCCCAGACCGGACAGGGCGTTTCTACGAGCAGTACTTC
size: .
J: TRBJ2-7
D: TRBD1
V: TRBV7-9

CDR3: CASSDRDRGHEQYF
DNA: TGTGCCAGCAGCGACCGGGACAGGGGCCACGAGCAGTACTTC
size: .
J: TRBJ2-7
D: TRBD1
V: TRBV9

CDR3: CASRSGTVGEKLFF
DNA: TGTGCCAGCAGATCCGGGACAGTGGGAGAAAAACTGTTTTTT
size: .
J: TRBJ1-4
D: TRBD1
V: TRBV6-5

CDR3: CASSSQRGTGRQPQHF
DNA: TGTGCCAGCAGTTCCCAGAGGGGGACAGGGCGGCAGCCCCAGCATTTT
size: once
J: TRBJ1-5
D: TRBD1
V: TRBV28

CDR3: CASSLAVPGSSTDTQYF
DNA: TGTGCCAGCAGCTTAGCCGTTCCAGGGTCTAGCACAGATACGCAGTATTTT
size: .
J: TRBJ2-3
D: .
V: TRBV7-9

CDR3: CAISRDRGLVTDGYTF
DNA: TGTGCCATCTCCCGGGACAGGGGGTTGGTTACGGATGGCTACACCTTC
size: .
J: TRBJ1-2
D: TRBD1
V: TRBV10-3

CDR3: CASSYDRDFNEQYF
DNA: TGTGCCAGCAGTTATGACAGGGACTTTAACGAGCAGTACTTC
size: .
J: TRBJ2-7
D: .
V: TRBV27

CDR3: CASSLGGIREKLFF
DNA: TGTGCCAGCAGCTTAGGAGGGATTCGAGAAAAACTGTTTTTT
size: .
J: TRBJ1-4
D: .
V: TRBV5-4

CDR3: CASSMMPAGTHSNQPQHF
DNA: TGTGCCAGTAGTATGATGCCCGCCGGGACTCATAGCAATCAGCCCCAGCATTTT
size: .
J: TRBJ1-5
D: .
V: TRBV19

CDR3: CASSQALSRTGRTEAFF
DNA: TGTGCCAGCAGCCAAGCCCTATCTAGGACAGGGCGGACTGAAGCTTTCTTT
size: .
J: TRBJ1-1
D: TRBD1
V: TRBV14

CDR3: CASSVAVFTGQGGYTF
DNA: TGTGCCAGCAGCGTAGCTGTTTTTACGGGACAGGGGGGCTACACCTTC
size: .
J: TRBJ1-2
D: TRBD1
V: TRBV9

CDR3: CASSQDHPGGTGELFF
DNA: TGCGCCAGCAGCCAAGATCACCCAGGGGGAACCGGGGAGCTGTTTTTT
size: .
J: TRBJ2-2
D: TRBD1
V: TRBV4-1

CDR3: CASSQDVGQVGRPQHF
DNA: TGCGCCAGCAGCCAAGATGTGGGGCAGGTGGGTAGGCCCCAGCATTTT
size: once
J: TRBJ1-5
D: .
V: TRBV4-1

CDR3: CASSLDTLLTF
DNA: TGCGCCAGCAGCTTGGACACACTCCTGACTTTC
size: .
J: TRBJ2-6
D: .
V: TRBV5-1

CDR3: CASSIKGAHNYGYTF
DNA: TGTGCCAGTAGTATCAAGGGGGCGCATAACTATGGCTACACCTTC
size: .
J: TRBJ1-2
D: TRBD1
V: TRBV19